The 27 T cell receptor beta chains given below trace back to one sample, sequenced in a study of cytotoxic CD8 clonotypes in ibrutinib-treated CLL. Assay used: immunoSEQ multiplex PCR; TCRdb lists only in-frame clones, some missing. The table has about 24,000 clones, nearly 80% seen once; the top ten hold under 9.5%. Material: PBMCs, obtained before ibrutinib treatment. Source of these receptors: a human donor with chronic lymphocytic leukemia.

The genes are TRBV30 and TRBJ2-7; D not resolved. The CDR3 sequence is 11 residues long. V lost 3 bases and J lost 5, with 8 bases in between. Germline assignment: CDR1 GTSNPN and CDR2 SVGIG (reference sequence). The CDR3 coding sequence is TGTGCCTGGAGCGGACGGCACGAGCAGTACTTC. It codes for CAWSGRHEQYF.

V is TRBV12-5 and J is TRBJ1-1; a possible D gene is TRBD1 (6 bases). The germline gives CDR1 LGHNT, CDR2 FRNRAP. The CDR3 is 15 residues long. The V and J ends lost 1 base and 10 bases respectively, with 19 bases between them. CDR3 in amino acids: CASGLASTGPVPAFF. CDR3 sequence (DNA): TGTGCTAGTGGTTTGGCCTCGACAGGCCCCGTTCCAGCTTTCTTT.

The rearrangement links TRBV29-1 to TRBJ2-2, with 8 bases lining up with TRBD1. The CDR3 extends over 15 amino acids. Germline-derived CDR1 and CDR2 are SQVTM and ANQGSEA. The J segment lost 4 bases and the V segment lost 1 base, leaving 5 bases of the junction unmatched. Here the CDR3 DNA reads TGCAGCGTTGAAGGGCCAGACAGGGGCACCGGGGAGCTGTTTTTT. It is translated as CSVEGPDRGTGELFF.

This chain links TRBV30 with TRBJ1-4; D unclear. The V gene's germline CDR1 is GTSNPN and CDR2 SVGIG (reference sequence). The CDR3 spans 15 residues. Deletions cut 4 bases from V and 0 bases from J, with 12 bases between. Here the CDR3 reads CAWKNHPATNEKLFF. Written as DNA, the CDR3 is TGTGCCTGGAAGAATCACCCGGCAACTAATGAAAAACTGTTTTTT.

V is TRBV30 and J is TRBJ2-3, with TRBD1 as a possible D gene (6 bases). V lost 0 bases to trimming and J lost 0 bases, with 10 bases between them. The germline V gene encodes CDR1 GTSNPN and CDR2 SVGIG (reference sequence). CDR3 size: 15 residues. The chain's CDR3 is CAWSVGTQSTDTQYF. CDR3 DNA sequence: TGTGCCTGGAGTGTAGGGACACAGAGCACAGATACGCAGTATTTT.

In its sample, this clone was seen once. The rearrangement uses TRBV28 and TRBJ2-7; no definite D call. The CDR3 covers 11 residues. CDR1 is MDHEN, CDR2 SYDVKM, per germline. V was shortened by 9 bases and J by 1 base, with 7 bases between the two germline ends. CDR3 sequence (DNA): TGTGCCAGTTCGACTTCCTACGAGCAGTACTTC. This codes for CASSTSYEQYF. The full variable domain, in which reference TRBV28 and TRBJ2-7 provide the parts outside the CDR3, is DVKVTQSSRYLVKRTGEKVFLECVQDMDHENMFWYRQDPGLGLRLIYFSYDVKMKEKGDIPEGYSVSREKKERFSLILESASTNQTSMYLCASSTSYEQYFGPGTRLTVT.

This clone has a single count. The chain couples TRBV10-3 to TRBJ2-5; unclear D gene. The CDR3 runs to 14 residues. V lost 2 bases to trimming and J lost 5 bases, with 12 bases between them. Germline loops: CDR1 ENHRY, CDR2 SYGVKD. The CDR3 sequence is CAISEPLAPETQYF. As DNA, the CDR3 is TGTGCCATCAGTGAGCCTTTGGCCCCGGAGACCCAGTACTTC.

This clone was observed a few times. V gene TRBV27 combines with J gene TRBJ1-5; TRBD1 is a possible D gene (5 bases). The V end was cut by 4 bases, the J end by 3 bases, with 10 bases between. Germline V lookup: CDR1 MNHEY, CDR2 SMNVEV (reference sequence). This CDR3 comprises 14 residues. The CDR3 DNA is TGTGCCAGCAGTTCTCCCGGGGCCAATCAGCCCCAGCATTTT. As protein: CASSSPGANQPQHF.

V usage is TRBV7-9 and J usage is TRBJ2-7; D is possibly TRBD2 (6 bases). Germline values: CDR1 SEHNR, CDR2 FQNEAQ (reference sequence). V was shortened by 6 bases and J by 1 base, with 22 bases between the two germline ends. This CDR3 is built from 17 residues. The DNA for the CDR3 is TGTGCCAGCAGTACGGGCGGGAAAGGGTGGGGATCCTACGAGCAGTACTTC. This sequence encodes CASSTGGKGWGSYEQYF.

This chain's CDR3 is CASSWAGRGNEQFF. Here the CDR3 DNA reads TGTGCCAGCAGTTGGGCTGGGAGGGGGAATGAGCAGTTCTTC. The chain combines TRBV27 with TRBJ2-1; D is possibly TRBD2 (7 bases). The V and J ends lost 4 bases and 7 bases respectively, with 14 bases between them. The CDR3 covers 14 residues. Per germline, CDR1 MNHEY and CDR2 SMNVEV (reference sequence).

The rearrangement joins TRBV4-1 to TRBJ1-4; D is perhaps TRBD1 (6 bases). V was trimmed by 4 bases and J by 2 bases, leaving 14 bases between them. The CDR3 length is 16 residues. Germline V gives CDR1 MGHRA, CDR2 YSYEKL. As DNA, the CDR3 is TGCGCCAGCAGCCGCGCCGAGGGGGGGACTAATGAAAAACTGTTTTTT. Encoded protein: CASSRAEGGTNEKLFF.

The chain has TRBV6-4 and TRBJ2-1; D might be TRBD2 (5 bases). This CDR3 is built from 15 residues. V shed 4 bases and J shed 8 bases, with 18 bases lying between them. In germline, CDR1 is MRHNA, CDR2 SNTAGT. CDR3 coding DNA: TGTGCCAGCAGTGGGGAGATGAGGTCAGGAGATGAGCAGTTCTTC. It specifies CASSGEMRSGDEQFF.

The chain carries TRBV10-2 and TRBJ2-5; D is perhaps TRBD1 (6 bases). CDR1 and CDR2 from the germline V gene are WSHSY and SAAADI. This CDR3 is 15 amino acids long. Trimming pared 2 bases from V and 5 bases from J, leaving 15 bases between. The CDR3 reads CASSEAGAMVETQYF. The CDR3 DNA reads TGCGCCAGCAGTGAGGCAGGGGCGATGGTGGAGACCCAGTACTTC.

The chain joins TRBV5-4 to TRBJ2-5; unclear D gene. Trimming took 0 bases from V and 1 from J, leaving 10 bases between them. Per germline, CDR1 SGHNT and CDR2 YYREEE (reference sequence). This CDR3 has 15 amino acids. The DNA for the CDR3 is TGTGCCAGCAGCTTGGACCAAACTGCCCAAGAGACCCAGTACTTC. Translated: CASSLDQTAQETQYF.

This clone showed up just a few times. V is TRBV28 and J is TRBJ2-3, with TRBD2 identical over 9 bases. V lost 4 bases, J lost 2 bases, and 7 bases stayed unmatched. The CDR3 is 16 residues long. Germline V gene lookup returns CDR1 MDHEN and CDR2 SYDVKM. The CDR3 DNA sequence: TGTGCCAGCAGTTCTGCCTTAGCGGGAGACACAGATACGCAGTATTTT. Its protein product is CASSSALAGDTDTQYF.

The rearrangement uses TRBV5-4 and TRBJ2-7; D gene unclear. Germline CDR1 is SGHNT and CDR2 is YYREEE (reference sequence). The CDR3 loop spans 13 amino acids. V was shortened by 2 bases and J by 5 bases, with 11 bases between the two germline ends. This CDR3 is CASSFLAAHEQYF. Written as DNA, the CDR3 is TGTGCCAGCAGCTTTTTGGCAGCCCACGAGCAGTACTTC.

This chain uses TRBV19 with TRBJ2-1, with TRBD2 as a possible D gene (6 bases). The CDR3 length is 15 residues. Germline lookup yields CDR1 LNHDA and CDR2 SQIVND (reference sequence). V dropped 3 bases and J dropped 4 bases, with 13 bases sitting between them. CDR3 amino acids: CASSISLTRYNEQFF. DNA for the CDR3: TGTGCCAGTAGTATTTCCCTGACTAGATACAATGAGCAGTTCTTC.

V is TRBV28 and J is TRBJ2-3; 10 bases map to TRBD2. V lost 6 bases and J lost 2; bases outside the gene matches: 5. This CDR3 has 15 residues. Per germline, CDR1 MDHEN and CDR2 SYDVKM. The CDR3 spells CASSRTSGVTDTQYF. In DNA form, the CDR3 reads TGTGCCAGCAGCCGGACTAGCGGAGTCACAGATACGCAGTATTTT.

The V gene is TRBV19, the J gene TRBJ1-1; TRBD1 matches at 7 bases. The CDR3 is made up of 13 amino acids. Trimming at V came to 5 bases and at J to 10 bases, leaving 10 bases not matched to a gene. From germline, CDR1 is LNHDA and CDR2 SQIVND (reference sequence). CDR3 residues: CASSERQGLGAFF. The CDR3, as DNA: TGTGCCAGTAGTGAACGACAGGGTCTGGGAGCTTTCTTT.

The CDR3 region has the DNA TGTGCCATCAGTGAGCAGGGAACCGGTTACAATACGCAGTATTTT. As protein: CAISEQGTGYNTQYF. The chain employs TRBV10-3 and TRBJ2-3; tentative D call: TRBD1 (5 bases). In germline, CDR1 is ENHRY, CDR2 SYGVKD. V lost 2 bases to trimming and J lost 7 bases, with 16 bases between them. The CDR3 covers 15 residues.

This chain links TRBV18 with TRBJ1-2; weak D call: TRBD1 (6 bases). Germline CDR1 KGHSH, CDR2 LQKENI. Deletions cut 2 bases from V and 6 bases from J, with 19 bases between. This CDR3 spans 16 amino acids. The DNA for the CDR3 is TGTGCCAGCTCACCAGCTACTACACAGGGTAGAGATGGCTACACCTTC. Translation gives CASSPATTQGRDGYTF. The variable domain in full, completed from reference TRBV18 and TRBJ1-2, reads NAGVMQNPRHLVRRRGQEARLRCSPMKGHSHVYWYRQLPEEGLKFMVYLQKENIIDESGMPKERFSAEFPKEGPSILRIQQVVRGDSAAYFCASSPATTQGRDGYTFGSGTRLTVV.

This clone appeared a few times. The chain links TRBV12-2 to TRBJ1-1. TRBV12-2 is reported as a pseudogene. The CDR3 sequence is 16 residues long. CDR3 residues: CASRIGDVVLNTEAFF. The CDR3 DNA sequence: TGTGCAAGTCGAATAGGGGACGTAGTTTTGAACACTGAAGCTTTCTTT.

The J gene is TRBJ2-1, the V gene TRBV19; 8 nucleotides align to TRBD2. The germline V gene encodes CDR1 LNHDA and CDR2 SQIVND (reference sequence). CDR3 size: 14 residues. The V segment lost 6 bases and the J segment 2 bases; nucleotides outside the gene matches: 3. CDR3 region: CASRDGRAYNEQFF. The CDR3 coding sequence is TGTGCCAGTAGGGACGGGAGGGCCTACAATGAGCAGTTCTTC.

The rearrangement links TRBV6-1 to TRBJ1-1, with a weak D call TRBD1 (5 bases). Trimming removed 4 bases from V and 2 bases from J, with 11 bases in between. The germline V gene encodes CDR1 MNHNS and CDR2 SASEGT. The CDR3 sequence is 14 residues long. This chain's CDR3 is CASSVRGKNTEAFF. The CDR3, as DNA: TGTGCCAGCAGTGTCCGGGGGAAAAACACTGAAGCTTTCTTT.

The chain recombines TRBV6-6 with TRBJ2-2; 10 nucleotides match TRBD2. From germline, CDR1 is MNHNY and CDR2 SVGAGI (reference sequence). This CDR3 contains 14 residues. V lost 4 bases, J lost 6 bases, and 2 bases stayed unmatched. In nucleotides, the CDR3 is TGTGCCAGCAGTTCGGGACTAGCGCCCGGGGAGCTGTTTTTT. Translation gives CASSSGLAPGELFF.

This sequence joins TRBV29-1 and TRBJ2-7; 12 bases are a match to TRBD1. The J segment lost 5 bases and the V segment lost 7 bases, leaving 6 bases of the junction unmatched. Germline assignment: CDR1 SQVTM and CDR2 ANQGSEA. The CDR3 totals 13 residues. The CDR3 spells CSARDRGQNEQYF. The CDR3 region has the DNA TGCAGCGCAAGGGACAGGGGGCAGAACGAGCAGTACTTC.

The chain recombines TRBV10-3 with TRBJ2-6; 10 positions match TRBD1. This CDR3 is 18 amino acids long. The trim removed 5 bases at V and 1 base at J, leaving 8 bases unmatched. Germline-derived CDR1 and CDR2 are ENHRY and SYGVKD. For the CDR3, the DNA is TGTGCCATCAGTAATCCGGGACAGGGGATATCTGGGGCCAACGTCCTGACTTTC. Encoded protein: CAISNPGQGISGANVLTF.